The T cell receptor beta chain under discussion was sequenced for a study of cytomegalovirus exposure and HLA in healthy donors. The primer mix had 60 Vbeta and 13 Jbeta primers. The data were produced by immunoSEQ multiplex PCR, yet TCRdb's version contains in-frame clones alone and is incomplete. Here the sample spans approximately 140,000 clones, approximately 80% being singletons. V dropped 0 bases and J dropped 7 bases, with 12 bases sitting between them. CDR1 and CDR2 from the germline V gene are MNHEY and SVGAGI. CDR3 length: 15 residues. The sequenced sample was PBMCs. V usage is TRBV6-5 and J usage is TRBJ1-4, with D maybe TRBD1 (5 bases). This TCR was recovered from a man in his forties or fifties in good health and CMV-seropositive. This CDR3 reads CASSYSGALVEKLFF. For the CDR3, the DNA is TGTGCCAGCAGTTACTCTGGGGCGCTGGTTGAAAAACTGTTTTTT.